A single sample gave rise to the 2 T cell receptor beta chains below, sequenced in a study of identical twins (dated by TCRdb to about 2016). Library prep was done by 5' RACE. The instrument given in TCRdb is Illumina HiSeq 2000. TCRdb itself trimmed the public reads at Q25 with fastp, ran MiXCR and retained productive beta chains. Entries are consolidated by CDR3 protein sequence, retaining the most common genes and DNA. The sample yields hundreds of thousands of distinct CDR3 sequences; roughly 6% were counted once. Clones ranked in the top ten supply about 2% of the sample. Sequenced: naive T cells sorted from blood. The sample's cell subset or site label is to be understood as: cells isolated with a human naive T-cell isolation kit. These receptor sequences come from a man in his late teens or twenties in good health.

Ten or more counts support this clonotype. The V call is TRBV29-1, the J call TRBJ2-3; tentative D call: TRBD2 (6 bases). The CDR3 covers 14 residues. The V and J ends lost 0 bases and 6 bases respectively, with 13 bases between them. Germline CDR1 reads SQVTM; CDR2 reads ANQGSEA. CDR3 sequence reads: CSVEDRGRVDTQYF. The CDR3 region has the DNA TGCAGCGTTGAAGATCGGGGGAGAGTGGATACGCAGTATTTT.

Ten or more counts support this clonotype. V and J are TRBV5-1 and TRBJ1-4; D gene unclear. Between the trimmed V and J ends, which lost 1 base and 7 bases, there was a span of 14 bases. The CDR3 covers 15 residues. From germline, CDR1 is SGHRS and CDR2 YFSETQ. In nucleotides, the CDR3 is TGCGCCAGCAGCTTGTGGAGTTACGGAGGTGAAAAACTGTTTTTT. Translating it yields CASSLWSYGGEKLFF.